Following are 24 T cell receptor beta chains from one sample sequenced in a study of T cells in women clearing cervical HPV infection. Data came from immunoSEQ multiplex PCR; TCRdb stores just in-frame clones and leaves some out. Here the sample table reports more than 30,000 clones. Sequences were obtained from blood buffy coat. All receptors derive from a woman aged 18 to 75 with a cervical HPV16 infection that either progressed to CIN3+ or cleared (not recorded which).

To note about this clone: The read ends 3 residues early relative to the CDR3; the germline J gene fills the gap. The chain has TRBV20-1 and TRBJ1-5; D gene ambiguous. CDR1 and CDR2 from the germline V gene are DFQATT and SNEGSKA (reference sequence). The CDR3 extends over 14 amino acids. V was trimmed by 0 bases and J by 6 bases, leaving 12 bases between them. The sequenced part of the CDR3 DNA is TGCAGTGCTAGAGAGGTGCTCTCCGGTCAGCCC. Translation gives CSAREVLSGQP. The entire CDR3 protein is CSAREVLSGQPQHF.

Worth noting for this clone: The sequenced fragment ends 3 residues before the CDR3 boundary, so the rest is inferred from the germline J gene. The V call is TRBV19, the J call TRBJ1-2; D remains unclear. Germline loops: CDR1 LNHDA, CDR2 SQIVND (reference sequence). CDR3 length equals 13 residues. The CDR3 loop is CASRSSGSSDYTF. The sequenced part of the CDR3 DNA is TGTGCCAGCAGATCTAGCGGGAGTAGCGAC.

The CDR3 is CASTRLEGWGQYF. The sequenced part of the CDR3 DNA is TGTGCCAGCACCCGGTTGGAGGGGTGGGGT. This rearrangement joins TRBV7-9 to TRBJ2-4, with a tentative D call TRBD2 (6 bases). The read ends 3 residues shy of where the CDR3 ends; the end is completed using the germline J gene. This CDR3 region has 13 residues. Germline values: CDR1 SEHNR, CDR2 FQNEAQ (reference sequence).

Worth noting for this clone: The missing CDR3 end, 3 residues past where the read stops, is filled in from the germline J gene. This chain connects TRBV6-2 or TRBV6-3 to TRBJ2-3, with D possibly TRBD2 on 6 matching bases. CDR3 length: 14 amino acids. The germline V gene has CDR1 MNHEY and CDR2 SVGEGT. This CDR3 is CASSPPRGNQPQYF. The CDR3 DNA, read in part, is TGTGCCAGCAGCCCCCCCCGGGGGAATCAGCCG.

In regard to this clone: The read halts 3 residues ahead of the CDR3 end, with the missing end drawn from the germline J gene. The chain recombines TRBV29-1 with TRBJ2-5; TRBD1 matches at 7 bases. The CDR3 length is 13 residues. V trimming: 3 bases; J trimming: 0 bases; junction bases outside the gene matches: 1. The germline gives CDR1 SQVTM, CDR2 ANQGSEA. The CDR3 region is CSVDGTDQETQYF. The part of the CDR3 DNA that was read is TGCAGCGTTGACGGGACAGACCAAGAGACC.

Notes on this clone: The read terminates 3 residues ahead of where the CDR3 ends, so the germline J gene completes it. The chain couples TRBV5-4 to TRBJ2-5; TRBD2 is a possible D gene (5 bases). The germline CDR1 and CDR2 sequences are SGHNT and YYREEE (reference sequence). The length of the CDR3 is 15 residues. The germline V and J ends were trimmed by 0 bases and 4 bases, with 13 bases remaining between them. The CDR3 here is CASSLGSGSGETQYF. The covered CDR3 bases are TGTGCCAGCAGCTTGGGGAGTGGGAGCGGAGAGACC.

Comment on this clone: The read is 3 residues too short to cover the CDR3 end, so that end is filled in from the germline J gene. The rearrangement uses TRBV13 and TRBJ2-2; TRBD2 might be the D (5 bases). The CDR3 extends over 13 amino acids. Trimming took off 5 bases at V and 5 bases at J, with 9 bases between the two ends. The germline V gene encodes CDR1 PRHDT and CDR2 FYEKMQ (reference sequence). CDR3 in amino acids: CASSGRLTGELFF. CDR3 DNA, as far as it was read: TGTGCCAGCAGCGGGAGACTAACCGGGGAG. Looking up the rest from reference TRBV13 and TRBJ2-2 gives the full variable domain: AAGVIQSPRHLIKEKRETATLKCYPIPRHDTVYWYQQGPGQDPQFLISFYEKMQSDKGSIPDRFSAQQFSDYHSELNMSSLELGDSALYFCASSGRLTGELFFGEGSRLTVL.

As concerns this clone: Read sequence stops 3 residues before the CDR3 end, and the germline J gene provides the missing end. The chain couples TRBV19 to TRBJ2-4; D uncertain. The germline V gene has CDR1 LNHDA and CDR2 SQIVND (reference sequence). The CDR3 is 13 residues long. CDR3 region: CASSSTLVYGQYF. CDR3 DNA, as far as it was read: TGTGCCAGTAGTTCGACCCTAGTCTATGGT.

With regard to this clone: The sequenced fragment ends 3 residues before the CDR3 boundary, so the rest is inferred from the germline J gene. The V gene is TRBV19, the J gene TRBJ1-1, with D possibly being TRBD1 (6 bases). The V gene's germline CDR1 is LNHDA and CDR2 SQIVND (reference sequence). Trimming stripped 9 bases from V and 0 bases from J, with 14 bases between. The CDR3 contains 14 residues. The CDR3 sequence: CASRTEAMNTEAFF. The CDR3 bases that were read are TGTGCCAGCCGGACAGAGGCTATGAACACTGAA. Together with reference TRBV19 and TRBJ1-1, the CDR3 gives the full variable domain: DGGITQSPKYLFRKEGQNVTLSCEQNLNHDAMYWYRQDPGQGLRLIYYSQIVNDFQKGDIAEGYSVSREKKESFPLTVTSAQKNPTAFYLCASRTEAMNTEAFFGQGTRLTVV.

Notes on this clone: The sequence runs out 3 residues before the end of the CDR3; the remainder is reconstructed from the germline J gene. The chain is built from TRBV30 and TRBJ2-3; D not resolved. This CDR3 comprises 13 residues. CDR1 is GTSNPN, CDR2 SVGIG, per germline (reference sequence). Trimming pared 1 base from V and 3 bases from J, leaving 8 bases between. The CDR3 bases that were read are TGTGCCTGGAGTGCGACAACTACAGATACG. It encodes CAWSATTTDT. The complete CDR3 reads CAWSATTTDTQYF.

Regarding this clone: The read stops 3 residues short of the end of the CDR3; the missing end is completed from the germline J gene. The chain carries TRBV9 and TRBJ1-4; D is possibly TRBD1 (5 bases). Trimming took off 0 bases at V and 3 bases at J, with 9 bases between the two ends. The CDR3 covers 15 residues. CDR1 and CDR2 from the germline V gene are SGDLS and YYNGEE. The part of the CDR3 DNA that was read is TGTGCCAGCAGCGTAGGGGGCAGGGCTAATGAAAAA. Protein product: CASSVGGRANEK. The CDR3 reads in full as CASSVGGRANEKLFF. Full variable domain (remainder filled in from reference TRBV9 and TRBJ1-4): DSGVTQTPKHLITATGQRVTLRCSPRSGDLSVYWYQQSLDQGLQFLIQYYNGEERAKGNILERFSAQQFPDLHSELNLSSLELGDSALYFCASSVGGRANEKLFFGSGTQLSVL.

As for this clone: The CDR3 extends 3 residues past the end of the read, so its final part is completed from the germline J gene. This chain uses TRBV6-1 with TRBJ2-3, with no clear D. The CDR3 has 12 amino acids. Germline V CDR1 and CDR2: MNHNS, SASEGT. Trimming cost V 1 base and J 6 bases, with 5 bases left between them. CDR3 DNA (partial): TGTGCCAGCAGTGAAGTAGGGGATACG. It translates to CASSEVGDT. The full CDR3 sequence reads CASSEVGDTQYF.

To note about this clone: The read falls 3 residues short of the CDR3 end, and the missing part is taken from the germline J gene. This rearrangement joins TRBV19 to TRBJ1-6, with 7 bases lining up with TRBD1. Trimming took 3 bases from V and 6 from J; bases not matched to a gene: 11. Germline CDR1 LNHDA, CDR2 SQIVND (reference sequence). The CDR3 runs to 17 residues. Partial CDR3 DNA: TGTGCCAGTAGTATGGACGCGAGGGGGCCCATTAATTCACCC. Its translation is CASSMDARGPINSP. The CDR3, in full, reads CASSMDARGPINSPLHF. Full variable domain (missing parts from reference TRBV19 and TRBJ1-6): DGGITQSPKYLFRKEGQNVTLSCEQNLNHDAMYWYRQDPGQGLRLIYYSQIVNDFQKGDIAEGYSVSREKKESFPLTVTSAQKNPTAFYLCASSMDARGPINSPLHFGNGTRLTVT.

Turning to this clone: The read comes to an end 3 residues before the CDR3 does, leaving the germline J gene to fill in the end. The V call is TRBV29-1, the J call TRBJ1-1; perhaps TRBD1 as D (5 bases). With 7 bases removed from V and 5 bases from J, the gap between germline ends came to 17 bases. The V gene's germline CDR1 is SQVTM and CDR2 ANQGSEA. The CDR3 is 13 residues long. CDR3 residues: CSGRRGWGTEAFF. The sequenced part of the CDR3 DNA is TGCAGCGGTCGGCGGGGCTGGGGGACTGAA.

Note on this clone: The read gets to within 3 residues of the CDR3 end, and the germline J gene fills in the rest. The rearrangement joins TRBV6-2 or TRBV6-3 to TRBJ1-1; 7 nucleotides match TRBD1. Germline V gene sequence: CDR1 MNHEY, CDR2 SVGEGT. This CDR3 has 14 residues. The trim removed 6 bases at V and 7 bases at J, leaving 11 bases unmatched. Partial CDR3 DNA: TGTGCCAGCAGAGTGGGACAGCTGGCCGATGAA. This encodes CASRVGQLADE. The full-length CDR3 reads as CASRVGQLADEAFF.

As regards this clone: The CDR3 is cut off 3 residues early in the read; its end comes from the germline J gene. The rearrangement joins TRBV7-2 to TRBJ2-5; 9 bases line up with TRBD2. The ends lost 5 bases at V and 1 base at J; junction bases unmatched: 5. Per the germline V gene, CDR1 is SGHTA and CDR2 is FQGNSA. This CDR3 is 15 amino acids long. Incomplete CDR3 DNA: TGTGCCAGCAGCCTTAGACTAGCGGCCCAAGAGACC. Translating gives CASSLRLAAQET. The full CDR3 reads CASSLRLAAQETQYF.

Notes on this clone: The read halts 3 residues ahead of the CDR3 end, with the missing end drawn from the germline J gene. The chain joins TRBV20-1 to TRBJ2-7, with 11 bases aligning to TRBD2. Germline V gene data show CDR1 as DFQATT and CDR2 as SNEGSKA (reference sequence). The CDR3 runs 15 residues. V trimming: 2 bases; J trimming: 2 bases; junction bases outside the gene matches: 5. The CDR3 DNA, read in part, is TGCAGTGCTAGAACCGGGACTAGCGGAACCTACGAG. Translation: CSARTGTSGTYE. The CDR3 in full is CSARTGTSGTYEQYF.

Points on this clone: The CDR3 goes on 3 residues after the read ends, and that part is filled in from the germline J gene. The chain combines TRBV9 with TRBJ2-5, with 12 bases fitting TRBD2. CDR1 is SGDLS and CDR2 is YYNGEE in the germline V gene. This CDR3 is 18 amino acids long. With 6 bases clipped from V and 4 bases from J, the junction kept 16 bases outside the gene matches. CDR3 bases read: TGTGCCAGCACCCCAGGTCCTAGCGGGGGGGCGATTGGAGAGACC. Protein product: CASTPGPSGGAIGET. The full CDR3 is CASTPGPSGGAIGETQYF.

As to this clone: The read is 3 residues too short to cover the CDR3 end, so that end is filled in from the germline J gene. The rearrangement joins TRBV20-1 to TRBJ1-2; weak D call: TRBD1 (6 bases). The CDR3 loop spans 14 amino acids. Germline lookup yields CDR1 DFQATT and CDR2 SNEGSKA (reference sequence). Trimming shortened V by 1 base and J by 3 bases, and 12 bases separated the two germline ends. CDR3 residues: CSARARGLDYGYTF. Incomplete CDR3 DNA: TGCAGTGCTAGAGCCAGGGGCCTTGACTATGGC.

Details on this clone: The missing CDR3 end, 3 residues past where the read stops, is filled in from the germline J gene. The rearrangement links TRBV11-1 to TRBJ2-3, with D possibly TRBD2 on 6 matching bases. This CDR3 comprises 14 residues. Per germline, CDR1 SGHAT and CDR2 FQDESV (reference sequence). The germline V and J ends were trimmed by 8 bases and 2 bases, with 14 bases remaining between them. This CDR3 reads CASERDWSTDTQYF. The covered CDR3 bases are TGTGCCAGCGAACGGGACTGGTCCACAGATACG. The variable domain in full, completed from reference TRBV11-1 and TRBJ2-3, reads EAEVAQSPRYKITEKSQAVAFWCDPISGHATLYWYRQILGQGPELLVQFQDESVVDDSQLPKDRFSAERLKGVDSTLKIQPAELGDSAMYLCASERDWSTDTQYFGPGTRLTVL.

Concerning this clone itself: Read coverage stops 3 residues before the CDR3 terminus; the germline J gene supplies the remainder. The chain is built from TRBV5-1 and TRBJ2-5, with no clear D. Trimming shortened V by 2 bases and J by 5 bases, and 16 bases separated the two germline ends. The CDR3 spans 15 residues. Germline CDR1 reads SGHRS; CDR2 reads YFSETQ. CDR3 loop: CASSLSAGPSETQYF. The sequenced part of the CDR3 DNA is TGCGCCAGCAGCTTAAGCGCCGGCCCGTCGGAGACC.

On this clone itself: One end of the junction fails to match germline, which may point to a read error. The CDR3 loop is CASSQAIPPGSYEQYF. CDR3 bases read: TGCGCCAGCAGCCAAGCAATCCCCCCGGGCTCCTACGAG. The chain joins TRBV4-2 to TRBJ2-7; D unclear. The read gets to within 3 residues of the CDR3 end, and the germline J gene fills in the rest. Per germline, CDR1 LGHNA and CDR2 YNFKEQ. The CDR3 length is 16 residues.

CDR3 DNA (partial): TGTGCCAGTAGTAAAACAGGGCCACCACATCTCTTTGGGGCCAACGTC. Translating gives CASSKTGPPHLFGANV. The full CDR3 sequence reads CASSKTGPPHLFGANVLTF. The chain is built from TRBV19 and TRBJ2-6; D is possibly TRBD1 (6 bases). Sequencing ends 3 residues short of the CDR3 end; the germline J gene provides the rest. This CDR3 comprises 19 residues. V was trimmed by 4 bases and J by 3 bases, leaving 22 bases between them. The germline gives CDR1 LNHDA, CDR2 SQIVND (reference sequence).

In regard to this clone: The DNA ends 3 residues before the CDR3 does, and the rest of the CDR3 is filled in from the germline J gene. V gene TRBV5-4 combines with J gene TRBJ2-1; 8 bases map to TRBD1. V lost 0 bases and J lost 9; bases outside the gene matches: 5. Germline CDR1 reads SGHNT; CDR2 reads YYREEE (reference sequence). This CDR3 has 14 amino acids. This chain's CDR3 is CASSLAGQGGEQFF. The CDR3 bases that were read are TGTGCCAGCAGCTTGGCCGGACAGGGTGGTGAG.